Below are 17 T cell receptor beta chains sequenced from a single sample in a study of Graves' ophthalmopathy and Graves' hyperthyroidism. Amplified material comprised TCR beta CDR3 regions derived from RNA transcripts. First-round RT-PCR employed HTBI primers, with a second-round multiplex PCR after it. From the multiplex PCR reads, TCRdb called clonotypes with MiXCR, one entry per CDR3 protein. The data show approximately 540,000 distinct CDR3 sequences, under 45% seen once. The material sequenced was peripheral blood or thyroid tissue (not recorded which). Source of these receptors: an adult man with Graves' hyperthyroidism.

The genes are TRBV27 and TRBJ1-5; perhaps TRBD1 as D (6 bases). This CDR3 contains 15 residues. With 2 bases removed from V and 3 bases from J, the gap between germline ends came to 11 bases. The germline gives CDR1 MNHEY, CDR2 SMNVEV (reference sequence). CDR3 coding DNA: TGTGCCAGCAGTTTAGTCTCGGGGGCCAATCAGCCCCAGCATTTT. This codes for CASSLVSGANQPQHF.

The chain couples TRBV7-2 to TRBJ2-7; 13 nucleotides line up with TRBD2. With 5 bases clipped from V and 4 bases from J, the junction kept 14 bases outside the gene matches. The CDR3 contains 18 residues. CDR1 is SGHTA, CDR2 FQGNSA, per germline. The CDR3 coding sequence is TGTGCCAGCAGCACACAACCCCCACTAGCGGGAGGGCCGTACGAGCAGTACTTC. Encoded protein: CASSTQPPLAGGPYEQYF. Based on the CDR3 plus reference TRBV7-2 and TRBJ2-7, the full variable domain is GAGVSQSPSNKVTEKGKDVELRCDPISGHTALYWYRQSLGQGLEFLIYFQGNSAPDKSGLPSDRFSAERTGGSVSTLTIQRTQQEDSAVYLCASSTQPPLAGGPYEQYFGPGTRLTVT.

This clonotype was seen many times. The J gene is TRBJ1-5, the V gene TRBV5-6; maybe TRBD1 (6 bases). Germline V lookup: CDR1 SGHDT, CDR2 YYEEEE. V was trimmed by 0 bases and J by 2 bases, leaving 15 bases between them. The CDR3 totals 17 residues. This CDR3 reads CASSLVKGGDRNQPQHF. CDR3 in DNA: TGTGCCAGCAGCTTGGTCAAGGGGGGCGACCGCAATCAGCCCCAGCATTTT.

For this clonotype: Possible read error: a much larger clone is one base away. CDR3 region: CASSYSINDVYGLYTRELFF. CDR3 bases: TGTGCCAGCAGCTACAGTATAAATGACGTTTACGGACTCTACACCAGGGAGCTGTTTTTT. The chain links TRBV7-9 to TRBJ2-2; a possible D gene is TRBD2 (5 bases). CDR1 and CDR2 from the germline V gene are SEHNR and FQNEAQ (reference sequence). There are 20 residues in the CDR3. Variable domain in full (rest from reference TRBV7-9 and TRBJ2-2): DTGVSQNPRHKITKRGQNVTFRCDPISEHNRLYWYRQTLGQGPEFLTYFQNEAQLEKSRLLSDRFSAERPKGSFSTLEIQRTEQGDSAMYLCASSYSINDVYGLYTRELFFGEGSRLTVL.

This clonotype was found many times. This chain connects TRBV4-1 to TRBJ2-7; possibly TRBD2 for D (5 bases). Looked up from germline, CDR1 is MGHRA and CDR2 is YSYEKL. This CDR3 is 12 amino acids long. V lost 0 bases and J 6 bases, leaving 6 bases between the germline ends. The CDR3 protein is CASSQEGGEQYF. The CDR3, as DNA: TGCGCCAGCAGCCAAGAAGGAGGCGAGCAGTACTTC.

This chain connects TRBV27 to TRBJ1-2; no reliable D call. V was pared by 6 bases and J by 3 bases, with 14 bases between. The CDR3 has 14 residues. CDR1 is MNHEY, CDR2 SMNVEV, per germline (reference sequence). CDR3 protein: CASSESRMDYGYTF. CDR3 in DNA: TGTGCCAGCAGCGAATCCAGGATGGACTATGGCTACACCTTC.

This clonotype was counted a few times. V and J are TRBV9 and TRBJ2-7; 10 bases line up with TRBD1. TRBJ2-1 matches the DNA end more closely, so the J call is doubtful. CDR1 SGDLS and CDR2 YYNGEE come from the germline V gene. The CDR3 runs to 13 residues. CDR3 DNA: TGTGCCAGCAGCGTCGGACAGGGGGATGAGCAGTTCTTC. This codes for CASSVGQGDEQFF.

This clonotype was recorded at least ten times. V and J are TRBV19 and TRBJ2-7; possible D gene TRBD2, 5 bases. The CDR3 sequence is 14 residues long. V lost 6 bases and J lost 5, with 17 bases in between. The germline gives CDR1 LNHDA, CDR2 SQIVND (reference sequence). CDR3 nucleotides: TGTGCCAGTAGACCTACTAGTTATATCGACGAGCAGTACTTC. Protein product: CASRPTSYIDEQYF.

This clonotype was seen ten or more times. The CDR3 reads CASREGANYGYTF. CDR3 bases: TGTGCCAGCAGGGAGGGGGCGAACTATGGCTACACCTTC. The V and J genes are TRBV2 and TRBJ1-2, with TRBD1 matching 7 bases. The V gene's germline CDR1 is SNHLY and CDR2 FYNNEI. The CDR3 loop spans 13 amino acids. V trimming: 6 bases; J trimming: 2 bases; junction bases outside the gene matches: 3.

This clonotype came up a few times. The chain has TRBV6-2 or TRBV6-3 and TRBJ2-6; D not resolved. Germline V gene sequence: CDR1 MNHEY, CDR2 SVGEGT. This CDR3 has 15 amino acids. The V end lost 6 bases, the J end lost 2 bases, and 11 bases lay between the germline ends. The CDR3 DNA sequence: TGTGCCAGCAGCACCGGCACGGCTGGGGCCAACGTCCTGACTTTC. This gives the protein CASSTGTAGANVLTF.

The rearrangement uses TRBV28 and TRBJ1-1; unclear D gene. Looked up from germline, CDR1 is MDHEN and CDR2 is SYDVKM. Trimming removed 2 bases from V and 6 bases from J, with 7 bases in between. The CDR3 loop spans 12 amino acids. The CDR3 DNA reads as TGTGCCAGCAGTTTAATCGCAGCTGAAGCTTTCTTT. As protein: CASSLIAAEAFF.

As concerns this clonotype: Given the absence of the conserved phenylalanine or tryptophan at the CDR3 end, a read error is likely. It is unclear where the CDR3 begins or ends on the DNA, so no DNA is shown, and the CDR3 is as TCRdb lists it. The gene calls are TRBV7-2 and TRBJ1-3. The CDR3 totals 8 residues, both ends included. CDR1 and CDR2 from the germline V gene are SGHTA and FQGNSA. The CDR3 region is CASSLADA.

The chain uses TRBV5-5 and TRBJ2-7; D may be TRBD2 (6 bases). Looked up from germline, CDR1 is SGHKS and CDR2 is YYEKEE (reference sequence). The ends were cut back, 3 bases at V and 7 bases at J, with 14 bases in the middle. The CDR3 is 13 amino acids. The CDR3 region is CASSYRLVNEQYF. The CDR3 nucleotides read TGTGCCAGCAGCTACCGACTAGTGAATGAGCAGTACTTC.

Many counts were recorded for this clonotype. The CDR3 spells CASRGRATGELFF. The DNA of the CDR3 is TGTGCCAGCAGGGGCAGGGCGACCGGGGAGCTGTTTTTT. The chain employs TRBV2 and TRBJ2-2; possible D gene TRBD1, 5 bases. V was trimmed by 6 bases and J by 5 bases, leaving 10 bases between them. CDR1 is SNHLY, CDR2 FYNNEI, per germline. The length of the CDR3 is 13 residues. The full variable domain, rest sourced from reference TRBV2 and TRBJ2-2, is EPEVTQTPSHQVTQMGQEVILRCVPISNHLYFYWYRQILGQKVEFLVSFYNNEISEKSEIFDDQFSVERPDGSNFTLKIRSTKLEDSAMYFCASRGRATGELFFGEGSRLTVL.

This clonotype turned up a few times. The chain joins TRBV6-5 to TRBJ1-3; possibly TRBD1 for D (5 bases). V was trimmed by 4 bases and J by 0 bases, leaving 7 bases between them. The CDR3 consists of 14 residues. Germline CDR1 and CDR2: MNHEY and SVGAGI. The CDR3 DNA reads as TGTGCCAGCAGTTCGGGGGGCTCTGGAAACACCATATATTTT. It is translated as CASSSGGSGNTIYF.

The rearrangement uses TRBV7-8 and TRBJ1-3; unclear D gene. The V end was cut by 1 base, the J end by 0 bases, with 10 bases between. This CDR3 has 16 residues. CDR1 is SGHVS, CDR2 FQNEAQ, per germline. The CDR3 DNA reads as TGTGCCAGCAGCTTAGACGGGCTGAGCTCTGGAAACACCATATATTTT. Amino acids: CASSLDGLSSGNTIYF. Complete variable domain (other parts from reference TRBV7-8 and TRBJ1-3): GAGVSQSPRYKVAKRGQDVALRCDPISGHVSLFWYQQALGQGPEFLTYFQNEAQLDKSGLPSDRFFAERPEGSVSTLKIQRTQQEDSAVYLCASSLDGLSSGNTIYFGEGSWLTVV.

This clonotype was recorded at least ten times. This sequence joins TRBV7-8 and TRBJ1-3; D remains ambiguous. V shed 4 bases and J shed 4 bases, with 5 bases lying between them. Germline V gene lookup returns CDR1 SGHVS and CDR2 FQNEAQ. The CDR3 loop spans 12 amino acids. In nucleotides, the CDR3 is TGTGCCAGCAGCTATCCAGGAAACACCATATATTTT. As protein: CASSYPGNTIYF.